Each of the 3 T cell receptor beta chains below was sequenced from the same sample in a study of response to subunit inactivated influenza vaccine. Each CDR3 protein gets one entry after TCRdb re-called the RT-PCR reads with MiXCR. The sample includes about half a million distinct CDR3 sequences, 25% of them seen just once. Source: CD4+ T cells sorted from PBMCs, taken 5 to 6 days after vaccination. These receptors were collected from a man aged 45-65 years who received an inactivated influenza vaccine.

This clonotype was counted only a few times. The chain recombines TRBV6-1 with TRBJ2-1; 8 nucleotides align to TRBD2. The CDR3 totals 15 residues. Germline loops: CDR1 MNHNS, CDR2 SASEGT. V trimming: 6 bases; J trimming: 10 bases; junction bases outside the gene matches: 14. The CDR3 DNA sequence: TGTGCCAGCAGCCGCTCTCTAAGCGGGGGAAGAGAGCAGTTCTTC. This sequence encodes CASSRSLSGGREQFF.

This clonotype has just a few counts. The rearrangement links TRBV14 to TRBJ1-3; D is perhaps TRBD1 (5 bases). Between the trimmed V and J ends, which lost 4 bases and 2 bases, there was a span of 15 bases. Germline V gives CDR1 SGHDN, CDR2 FVKESK. The CDR3 runs 16 residues. The CDR3 loop is CASSRSQGITGNTIYF. The CDR3 DNA is TGTGCCAGCAGCCGCAGCCAGGGCATTACTGGAAACACCATATATTTT.

This chain joins TRBV29-1 and TRBJ2-5; 9 nucleotides align to TRBD1. The CDR3 has 13 residues. V shed 3 bases, J shed 7 bases, and the junction held 6 bases outside the gene matches. Germline assignment: CDR1 SQVTM and CDR2 ANQGSEA. CDR3 sequence (DNA): TGCAGCGTTGAGGGGACAGGGACGGTGACCCAGTACTTC. Translating gives CSVEGTGTVTQYF. Complete variable domain (other parts from reference TRBV29-1 and TRBJ2-5): SAVISQKPSRDICQRGTSLTIQCQVDSQVTMMFWYRQQPGQSLTLIATANQGSEATYESGFVIDKFPISRPNLTFSTLTVSNMSPEDSSIYLCSVEGTGTVTQYFGPGTRLLVL.